Below, 22 T cell receptor beta chains from the same sample are listed, as sequenced in a study of CD8 T cells in ankylosing spondylitis. Using its own MiXCR run on the 5' RACE reads, TCRdb lists one record per CDR3 protein. The sample carries roughly 39,000 distinct CDR3 sequences, roughly 2.5% recorded once. Source material: blood, either unsorted or a sorted T cell fraction (not recorded which). The receptors come from a male donor with ankylosing spondylitis or in good health (not recorded which).

In regard to this clonotype: One junction end disagrees with the germline gene, perhaps due to a read error. In DNA form, the CDR3 reads TGTGCCAGCAGCGTAGAGGGCTCTGGGGCCAACGTCCTGATTTTC. Translated: CASSVEGSGANVLIF. The chain is built from TRBV9 and TRBJ2-6; weak D call: TRBD1 (5 bases). The CDR3 spans 15 residues. Germline lookup yields CDR1 SGDLS and CDR2 YYNGEE. Supplemented by reference TRBV9 and TRBJ2-6, the full variable domain reads DSGVTQTPKHLITATGQRVTLRCSPRSGDLSVYWYQQSLDQGLQFLIQYYNGEERAKGNILERFSAQQFPDLHSELNLSSLELGDSALYFCASSVEGSGANVLIFGAGSRLTVL.

Ten or more counts support this clonotype. The chain links TRBV9 to TRBJ2-1; 7 nucleotides align to TRBD2. After removal of 3 bases from V and 0 bases from J, the junction contained 6 bases not matched to a gene. Germline-derived CDR1 and CDR2 are SGDLS and YYNGEE. The length of the CDR3 is 16 residues. The CDR3 sequence is CASSGTSASSYNEQFF. The DNA of the CDR3 is TGTGCCAGCAGCGGTACTAGCGCGAGCTCCTACAATGAGCAGTTCTTC.

The sample holds many counts of this clonotype. The J gene is TRBJ2-7, the V gene TRBV9, with TRBD2 matching 10 bases. In germline, CDR1 is SGDLS, CDR2 YYNGEE. The CDR3 length is 15 residues. V gave up 0 bases and J gave up 5 bases; unmatched junction bases: 5. The DNA for the CDR3 is TGTGCCAGCAGCGTAGGGGTAGCGGGAGGCGACGAGCAGTACTTC. Its translation: CASSVGVAGGDEQYF.

This clonotype was found many times. The chain uses TRBV9 and TRBJ2-3, with D perhaps TRBD1 (5 bases). CDR3 length: 14 amino acids. In germline, CDR1 is SGDLS, CDR2 YYNGEE. V lost 2 bases, J lost 4 bases, and 11 bases lay in between. The CDR3 coding sequence is TGTGCCAGCAGCGTTGTGGACATGGCAGATACGCAGTATTTT. Its translation: CASSVVDMADTQYF.

This clonotype was counted at least ten times. V usage is TRBV9 and J usage is TRBJ2-5; TRBD2 agrees at 11 bases. The CDR3 loop spans 15 amino acids. Germline V CDR1 and CDR2: SGDLS, YYNGEE. With 4 bases clipped from V and 5 bases from J, the junction kept 7 bases outside the gene matches. The CDR3 coding sequence is TGTGCCAGCAGCCCCCTAGCGGGAGGACCGGAGACCCAGTACTTC. As protein: CASSPLAGGPETQYF.

This clonotype was recorded many times. V and J are TRBV9 and TRBJ1-1, with 7 bases that match TRBD1. CDR3 length: 14 amino acids. Trimming took 3 bases from V and 9 from J; bases not matched to a gene: 11. CDR1 SGDLS and CDR2 YYNGEE come from the germline V gene. This chain's CDR3 is CASSAQGGRGQAFF. CDR3 bases: TGTGCCAGCAGCGCTCAGGGAGGGAGGGGGCAAGCTTTCTTT.

This clonotype was recorded many times. The V and J genes are TRBV9 and TRBJ2-1, with TRBD2 identical over 8 bases. Germline values: CDR1 SGDLS, CDR2 YYNGEE. V lost 0 bases and J lost 3; bases outside the gene matches: 2. The length of the CDR3 is 15 residues. CDR3 nucleotide sequence: TGTGCCAGCAGCGTAGCGGGAGGGGTCTACAATGAGCAGTTCTTC. Amino acid sequence: CASSVAGGVYNEQFF.

This clonotype has a count of ten or more. V and J are TRBV9 and TRBJ2-1; the match to TRBD2 covers 7 bases. V lost 0 bases and J lost 2; bases outside the gene matches: 8. CDR1 SGDLS and CDR2 YYNGEE come from the germline V gene. CDR3 size: 17 residues. CDR3: CASSVELAGITYNEQFF. CDR3 nucleotides: TGTGCCAGCAGCGTAGAGTTAGCGGGTATCACCTACAATGAGCAGTTCTTC.

There are many counts of this clonotype. The chain links TRBV9 to TRBJ1-2; possible D gene TRBD1, 5 bases. Deletions cut 3 bases from V and 4 bases from J, with 16 bases between. Germline values: CDR1 SGDLS, CDR2 YYNGEE. The CDR3 loop spans 15 amino acids. The CDR3 reads CASSAHQTEGYGYTF. For the CDR3, the DNA is TGTGCCAGCAGCGCCCACCAGACAGAGGGCTATGGCTACACCTTC.

This clonotype occurred many times. The chain has TRBV9 and TRBJ2-5, with 7 positions matching TRBD2. This CDR3 contains 14 residues. The V gene's germline CDR1 is SGDLS and CDR2 YYNGEE. J gave up 5 bases and V 4 bases, and 8 bases lay outside the gene matches. CDR3 loop: CASSPTSRKETQYF. In nucleotides, the CDR3 is TGTGCCAGCAGCCCGACTAGCAGGAAGGAGACCCAGTACTTC. Based on the CDR3 plus reference TRBV9 and TRBJ2-5, the full variable domain is DSGVTQTPKHLITATGQRVTLRCSPRSGDLSVYWYQQSLDQGLQFLIQYYNGEERAKGNILERFSAQQFPDLHSELNLSSLELGDSALYFCASSPTSRKETQYFGPGTRLLVL.

Ten or more counts support this clonotype. The chain recombines TRBV9 with TRBJ2-7; 7 bases match TRBD1. The CDR3 is 16 residues long. Germline CDR1 reads SGDLS; CDR2 reads YYNGEE. The V segment lost 2 bases and the J segment 0 bases; nucleotides outside the gene matches: 8. CDR3 bases: TGTGCCAGCAGCGTCACCGGGACAGTGAGCTCCTACGAGCAGTACTTC. Translating it yields CASSVTGTVSSYEQYF.

This clonotype was seen at least ten times. This chain links TRBV9 with TRBJ2-5; TRBD1 matches 10 bases. Germline trimming cut 3 bases from V and 3 bases from J; bases unmatched to any gene: 2. Germline loops: CDR1 SGDLS, CDR2 YYNGEE. The CDR3 contains 14 residues. CDR3 region: CASSAGTGEETQYF. The CDR3 DNA is TGTGCCAGCAGCGCCGGGACAGGGGAAGAGACCCAGTACTTC.

This clonotype was recorded many times. The chain uses TRBV9 and TRBJ1-2; TRBD1 matches at 7 bases. The V gene end was trimmed by 0 bases and the J gene end by 4 bases; junction bases not matched to a gene: 6. The germline V gene encodes CDR1 SGDLS and CDR2 YYNGEE. The CDR3 is made up of 15 amino acids. The CDR3 here is CASSVETGVGYGYTF. In nucleotides, the CDR3 is TGTGCCAGCAGCGTAGAAACAGGGGTTGGCTATGGCTACACCTTC.

This clonotype has ten or more counts. The CDR3 spells CASSESSGKKETQYF. The CDR3 DNA reads TGTGCCAGCAGCGAGTCTAGCGGGAAGAAAGAGACCCAGTACTTC. The chain recombines TRBV9 with TRBJ2-5, with 9 bases lining up with TRBD2. The germline gives CDR1 SGDLS, CDR2 YYNGEE. The length of the CDR3 is 15 residues. With 3 bases clipped from V and 3 bases from J, the junction kept 6 bases outside the gene matches.

This clonotype has ten or more counts. The V gene is TRBV9, the J gene TRBJ2-1, with D perhaps TRBD1 or TRBD2 (5 bases each). Trimming pared 0 bases from V and 6 bases from J, leaving 16 bases between. This CDR3 contains 16 residues. Germline values: CDR1 SGDLS, CDR2 YYNGEE. CDR3 region: CASSVAGQGAPNEQFF. The CDR3 nucleotides read TGTGCCAGCAGCGTAGCGGGGCAGGGAGCCCCCAATGAGCAGTTCTTC.

This clonotype was seen ten or more times. This sequence joins TRBV9 and TRBJ2-5; 9 bases are shared with TRBD2. Germline loops: CDR1 SGDLS, CDR2 YYNGEE. The trim removed 7 bases at V and 5 bases at J, leaving 6 bases unmatched. This CDR3 region has 13 residues. CDR3 sequence: CASGSGSLETQYF. CDR3 DNA: TGTGCCAGCGGTAGCGGGAGTTTGGAGACCCAGTACTTC.

This clonotype was counted once. A single base separates this from a much larger clone, so it may be a read error. V usage is TRBV9 and J usage is TRBJ2-3; maybe TRBD2 (5 bases). The CDR3 extends over 17 amino acids. The germline CDR1 and CDR2 sequences are SGDLS and YYNGEE. In DNA, the CDR3 is TGTGCCAGCAGCGTGGGCCATCTTCGATCTAGCATAGATACGCAGTATTTT. The encoded protein is CASSVGHLRSSIDTQYF.

This clonotype was observed many times. The rearrangement links TRBV9 to TRBJ1-5; D is possibly TRBD1 (5 bases). Trimming pared 0 bases from V and 7 bases from J, leaving 8 bases between. Germline V gene sequence: CDR1 SGDLS, CDR2 YYNGEE. This CDR3 region has 13 residues. In DNA, the CDR3 is TGTGCCAGCAGCGTAGACGGGGGACAGCCCCAGCATTTT. It translates to CASSVDGGQPQHF.

This clonotype was seen many times. V gene TRBV9 combines with J gene TRBJ1-2; 7 bases agree with TRBD1. The CDR3 is made up of 13 amino acids. With 0 bases clipped from V and 6 bases from J, the junction kept 2 bases outside the gene matches. Looked up from germline, CDR1 is SGDLS and CDR2 is YYNGEE. The CDR3 loop is CASSVVQGDGYTF. The CDR3 DNA follows: TGTGCCAGCAGCGTAGTGCAGGGGGATGGCTACACCTTC. Full variable domain (outside the CDR3, taken from reference TRBV9 and TRBJ1-2): DSGVTQTPKHLITATGQRVTLRCSPRSGDLSVYWYQQSLDQGLQFLIQYYNGEERAKGNILERFSAQQFPDLHSELNLSSLELGDSALYFCASSVVQGDGYTFGSGTRLTVV.

Many counts were recorded for this clonotype. V usage is TRBV9 and J usage is TRBJ1-1; D might be TRBD1 (5 bases). Trimming stripped 2 bases from V and 10 bases from J, with 15 bases between. The CDR3 is 13 amino acids. Germline V lookup: CDR1 SGDLS, CDR2 YYNGEE. The DNA for the CDR3 is TGTGCCAGCAGCGTTCTCCGGGACTCGGGAGCTTTCTTT. Protein: CASSVLRDSGAFF.

This clonotype has a count of ten or more. J is TRBJ2-7 and V is TRBV9, with D maybe TRBD2 (5 bases). The CDR3 contains 14 residues. Germline values: CDR1 SGDLS, CDR2 YYNGEE. With 0 bases removed from V and 2 bases from J, the gap between germline ends came to 9 bases. CDR3 DNA: TGTGCCAGCAGCGTAGTCCCGGGGACCTACGAGCAGTACTTC. Protein product: CASSVVPGTYEQYF.

This clonotype was recorded at least ten times. The chain carries TRBV9 and TRBJ2-7, with 13 bases fitting TRBD2. This CDR3 is 16 amino acids long. Germline values: CDR1 SGDLS, CDR2 YYNGEE. V shed 4 bases, J shed 2 bases, and the junction held 6 bases outside the gene matches. The CDR3 region has the DNA TGTGCCAGCAGCAGAACGGGACTAGCGGGAACCTACGAGCAGTACTTC. Protein sequence: CASSRTGLAGTYEQYF. Looking up the rest from reference TRBV9 and TRBJ2-7 gives the full variable domain: DSGVTQTPKHLITATGQRVTLRCSPRSGDLSVYWYQQSLDQGLQFLIQYYNGEERAKGNILERFSAQQFPDLHSELNLSSLELGDSALYFCASSRTGLAGTYEQYFGPGTRLTVT.